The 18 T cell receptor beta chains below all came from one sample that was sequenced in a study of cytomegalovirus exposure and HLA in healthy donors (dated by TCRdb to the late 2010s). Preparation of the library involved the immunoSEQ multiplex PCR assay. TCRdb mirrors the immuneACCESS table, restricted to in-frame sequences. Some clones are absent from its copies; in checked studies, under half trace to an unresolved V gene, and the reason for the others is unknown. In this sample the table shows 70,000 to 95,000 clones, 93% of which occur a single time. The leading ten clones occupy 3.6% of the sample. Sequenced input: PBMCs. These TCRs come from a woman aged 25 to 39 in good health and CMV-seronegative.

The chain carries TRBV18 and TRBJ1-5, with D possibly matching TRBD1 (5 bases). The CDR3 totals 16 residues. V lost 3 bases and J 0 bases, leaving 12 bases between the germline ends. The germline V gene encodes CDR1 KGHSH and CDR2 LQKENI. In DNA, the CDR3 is TGTGCCAGCTCACCCCGGGTAGGGGATAGCAATCAGCCCCAGCATTTT. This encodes CASSPRVGDSNQPQHF.

The CDR3 protein is CAWTEGTYTDTQYF. In nucleotides, the CDR3 is TGTGCCTGGACCGAGGGGACTTACACAGATACGCAGTATTTT. This rearrangement joins TRBV30 to TRBJ2-3; D might be TRBD2 (6 bases). The germline V gene encodes CDR1 GTSNPN and CDR2 SVGIG (reference sequence). This CDR3 has 14 amino acids. V dropped 4 bases and J dropped 2 bases, with 13 bases sitting between them.

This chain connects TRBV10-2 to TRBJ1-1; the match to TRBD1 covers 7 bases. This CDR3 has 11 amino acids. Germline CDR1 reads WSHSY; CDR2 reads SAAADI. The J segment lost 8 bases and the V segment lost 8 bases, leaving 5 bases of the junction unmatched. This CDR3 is CASQWDREAFF. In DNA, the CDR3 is TGCGCCAGCCAGTGGGACAGAGAAGCTTTCTTT.

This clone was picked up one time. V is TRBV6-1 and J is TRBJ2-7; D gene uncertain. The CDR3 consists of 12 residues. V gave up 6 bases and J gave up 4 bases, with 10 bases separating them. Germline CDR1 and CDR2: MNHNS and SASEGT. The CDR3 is CASSDERYEQYF. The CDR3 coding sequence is TGTGCCAGCAGCGATGAGAGGTACGAGCAGTACTTC.

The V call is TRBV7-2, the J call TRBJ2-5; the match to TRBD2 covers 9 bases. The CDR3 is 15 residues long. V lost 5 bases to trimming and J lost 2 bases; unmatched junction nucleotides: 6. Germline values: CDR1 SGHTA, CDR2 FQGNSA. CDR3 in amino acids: CASSKTSGHQETQYF. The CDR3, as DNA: TGTGCCAGCAGCAAAACTAGCGGGCATCAAGAGACCCAGTACTTC.

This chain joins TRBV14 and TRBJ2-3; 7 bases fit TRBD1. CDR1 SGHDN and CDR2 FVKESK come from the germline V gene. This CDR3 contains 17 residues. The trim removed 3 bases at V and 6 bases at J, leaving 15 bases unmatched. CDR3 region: CASSHRQLTGYSDTQYF. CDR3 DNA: TGTGCCAGCAGCCACCGCCAACTGACAGGGTACTCGGATACGCAGTATTTT.

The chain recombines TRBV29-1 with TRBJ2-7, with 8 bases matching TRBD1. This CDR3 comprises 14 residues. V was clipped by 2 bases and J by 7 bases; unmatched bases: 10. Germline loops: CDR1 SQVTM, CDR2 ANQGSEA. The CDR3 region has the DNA TGCAGCGTTGAATTAGGGACAGGAGGTCGGGAGCAGTACTTC. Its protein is CSVELGTGGREQYF.

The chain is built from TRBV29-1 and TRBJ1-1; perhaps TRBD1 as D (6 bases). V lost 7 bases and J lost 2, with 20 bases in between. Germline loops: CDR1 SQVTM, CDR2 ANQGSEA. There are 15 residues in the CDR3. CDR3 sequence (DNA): TGCAGCGCCCTAGGGGGGGTTGGGGAAAACACTGAAGCTTTCTTT. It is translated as CSALGGVGENTEAFF. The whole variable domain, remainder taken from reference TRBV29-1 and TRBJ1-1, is SAVISQKPSRDICQRGTSLTIQCQVDSQVTMMFWYRQQPGQSLTLIATANQGSEATYESGFVIDKFPISRPNLTFSTLTVSNMSPEDSSIYLCSALGGVGENTEAFFGQGTRLTVV.

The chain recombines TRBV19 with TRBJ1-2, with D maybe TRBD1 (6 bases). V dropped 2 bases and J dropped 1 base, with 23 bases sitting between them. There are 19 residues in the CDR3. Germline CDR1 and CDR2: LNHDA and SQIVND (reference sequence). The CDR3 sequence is CASSIRMETGSLINYGYTF. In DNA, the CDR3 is TGTGCCAGTAGTATAAGGATGGAGACAGGATCTCTAATTAACTATGGCTACACCTTC.

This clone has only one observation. In DNA form, the CDR3 reads TGTGCCACCCGATCTAGCGGGGCATCAGATACGCAGTATTTT. Translating it yields CATRSSGASDTQYF. The V and J genes are TRBV15 and TRBJ2-3; 9 nucleotides agree with TRBD2. Germline assignment: CDR1 LNHNV and CDR2 YYDKDF (reference sequence). CDR3 length equals 14 residues. The J segment lost 4 bases and the V segment lost 8 bases, leaving 7 bases of the junction unmatched.

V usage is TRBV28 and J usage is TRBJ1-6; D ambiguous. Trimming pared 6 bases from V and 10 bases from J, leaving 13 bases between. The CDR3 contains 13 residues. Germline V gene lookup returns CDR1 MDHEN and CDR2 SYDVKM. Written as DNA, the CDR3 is TGTGCCAGCAGGGGTGGTGGAGTATCACCCCTCCACTTT. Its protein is CASRGGGVSPLHF. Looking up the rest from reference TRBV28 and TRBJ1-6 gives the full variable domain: DVKVTQSSRYLVKRTGEKVFLECVQDMDHENMFWYRQDPGLGLRLIYFSYDVKMKEKGDIPEGYSVSREKKERFSLILESASTNQTSMYLCASRGGGVSPLHFGNGTRLTVT.

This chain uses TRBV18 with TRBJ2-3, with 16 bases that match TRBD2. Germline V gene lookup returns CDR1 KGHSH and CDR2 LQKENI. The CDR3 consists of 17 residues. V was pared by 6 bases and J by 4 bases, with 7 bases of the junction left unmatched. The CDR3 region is CASSPPGLAGGADTQYF. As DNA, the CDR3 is TGTGCCAGCTCGCCTCCGGGACTAGCGGGAGGGGCAGATACGCAGTATTTT.

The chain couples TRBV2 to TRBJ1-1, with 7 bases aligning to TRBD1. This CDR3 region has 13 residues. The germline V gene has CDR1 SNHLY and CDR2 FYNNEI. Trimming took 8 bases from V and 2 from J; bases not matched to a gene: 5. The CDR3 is CASSNRGNTEAFF. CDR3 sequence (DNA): TGTGCCAGCTCGAACAGGGGTAACACTGAAGCTTTCTTT. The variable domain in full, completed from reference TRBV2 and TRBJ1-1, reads EPEVTQTPSHQVTQMGQEVILRCVPISNHLYFYWYRQILGQKVEFLVSFYNNEISEKSEIFDDQFSVERPDGSNFTLKIRSTKLEDSAMYFCASSNRGNTEAFFGQGTRLTVV.

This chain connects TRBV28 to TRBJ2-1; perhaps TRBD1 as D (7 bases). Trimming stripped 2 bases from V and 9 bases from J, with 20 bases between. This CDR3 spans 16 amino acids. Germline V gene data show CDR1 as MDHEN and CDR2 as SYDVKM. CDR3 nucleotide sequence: TGTGCCAGCAGTTTAAGTGGCGGGACAGCCTATTTTGAGCAGTTCTTC. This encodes CASSLSGGTAYFEQFF.

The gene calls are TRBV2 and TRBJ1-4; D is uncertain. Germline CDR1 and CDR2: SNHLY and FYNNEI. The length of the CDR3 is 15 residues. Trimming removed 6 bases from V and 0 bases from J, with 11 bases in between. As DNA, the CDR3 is TGTGCCAGCAGGAGTCCGGGTTCAACTAATGAAAAACTGTTTTTT. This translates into CASRSPGSTNEKLFF. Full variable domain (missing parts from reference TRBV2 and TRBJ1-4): EPEVTQTPSHQVTQMGQEVILRCVPISNHLYFYWYRQILGQKVEFLVSFYNNEISEKSEIFDDQFSVERPDGSNFTLKIRSTKLEDSAMYFCASRSPGSTNEKLFFGSGTQLSVL.

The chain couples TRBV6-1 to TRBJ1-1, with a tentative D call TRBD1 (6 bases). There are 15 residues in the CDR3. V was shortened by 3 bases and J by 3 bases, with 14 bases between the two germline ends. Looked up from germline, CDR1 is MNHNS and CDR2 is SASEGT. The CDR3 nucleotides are TGTGCCAGCAGTGACCCCAACAGGGCACACACTGAAGCTTTCTTT. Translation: CASSDPNRAHTEAFF.

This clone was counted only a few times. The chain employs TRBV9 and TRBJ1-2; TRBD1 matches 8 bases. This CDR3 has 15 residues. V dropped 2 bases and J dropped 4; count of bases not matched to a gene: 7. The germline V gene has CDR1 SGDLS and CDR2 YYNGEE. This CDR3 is CASSVRTGLGYGYTF. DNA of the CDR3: TGTGCCAGCAGCGTCCGGACAGGGCTCGGCTATGGCTACACCTTC. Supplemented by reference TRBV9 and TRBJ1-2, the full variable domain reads DSGVTQTPKHLITATGQRVTLRCSPRSGDLSVYWYQQSLDQGLQFLIQYYNGEERAKGNILERFSAQQFPDLHSELNLSSLELGDSALYFCASSVRTGLGYGYTFGSGTRLTVV.

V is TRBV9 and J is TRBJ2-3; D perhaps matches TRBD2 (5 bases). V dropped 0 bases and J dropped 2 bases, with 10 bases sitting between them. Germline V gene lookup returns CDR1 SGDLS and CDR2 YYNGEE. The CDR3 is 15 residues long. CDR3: CASSVVGSTTDTQYF. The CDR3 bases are TGTGCCAGCAGCGTAGTAGGGAGTACCACAGATACGCAGTATTTT. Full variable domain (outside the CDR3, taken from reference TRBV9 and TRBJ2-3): DSGVTQTPKHLITATGQRVTLRCSPRSGDLSVYWYQQSLDQGLQFLIQYYNGEERAKGNILERFSAQQFPDLHSELNLSSLELGDSALYFCASSVVGSTTDTQYFGPGTRLTVL.